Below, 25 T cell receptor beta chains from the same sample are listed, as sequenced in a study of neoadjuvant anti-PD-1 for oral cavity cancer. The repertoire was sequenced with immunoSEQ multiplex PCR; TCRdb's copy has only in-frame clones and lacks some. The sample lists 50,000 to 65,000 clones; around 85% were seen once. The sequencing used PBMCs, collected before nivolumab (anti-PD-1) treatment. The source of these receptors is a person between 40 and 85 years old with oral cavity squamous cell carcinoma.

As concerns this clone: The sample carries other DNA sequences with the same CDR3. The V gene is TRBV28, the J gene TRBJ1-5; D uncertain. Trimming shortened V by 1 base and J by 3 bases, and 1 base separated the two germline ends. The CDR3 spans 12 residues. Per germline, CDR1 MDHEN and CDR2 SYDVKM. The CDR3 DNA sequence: TGTGCCAGCAGTTTATTCAATCAGCCCCAGCATTTT. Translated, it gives CASSLFNQPQHF.

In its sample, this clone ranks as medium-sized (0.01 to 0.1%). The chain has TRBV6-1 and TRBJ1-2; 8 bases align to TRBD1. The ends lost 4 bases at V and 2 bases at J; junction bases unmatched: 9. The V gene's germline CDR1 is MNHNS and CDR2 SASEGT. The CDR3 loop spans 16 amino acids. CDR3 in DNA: TGTGCCAGCAGTGCGCGGTCAGGGGGCTCGAACTATGGCTACACCTTC. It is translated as CASSARSGGSNYGYTF.

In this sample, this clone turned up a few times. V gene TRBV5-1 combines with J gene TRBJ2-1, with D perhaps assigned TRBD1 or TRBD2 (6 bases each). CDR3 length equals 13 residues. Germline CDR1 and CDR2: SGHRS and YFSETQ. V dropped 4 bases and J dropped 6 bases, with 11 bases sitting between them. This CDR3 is CASSVGGINEQFF. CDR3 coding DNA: TGCGCCAGCAGCGTCGGGGGCATCAATGAGCAGTTCTTC.

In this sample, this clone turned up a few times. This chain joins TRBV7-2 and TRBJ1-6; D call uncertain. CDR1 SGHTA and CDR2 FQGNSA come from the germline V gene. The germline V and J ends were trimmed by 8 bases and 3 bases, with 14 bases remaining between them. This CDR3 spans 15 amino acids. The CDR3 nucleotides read TGTGCCAGCTCCCCCGCCAGTAGCTATAATTCACCCCTCCACTTT. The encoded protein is CASSPASSYNSPLHF.

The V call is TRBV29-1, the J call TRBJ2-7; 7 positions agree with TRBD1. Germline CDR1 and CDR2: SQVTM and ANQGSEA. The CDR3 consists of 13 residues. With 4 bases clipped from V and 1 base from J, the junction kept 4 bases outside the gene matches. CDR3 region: CSVVGDRSYEQYF. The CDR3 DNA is TGCAGCGTTGTCGGGGACAGATCCTACGAGCAGTACTTC.

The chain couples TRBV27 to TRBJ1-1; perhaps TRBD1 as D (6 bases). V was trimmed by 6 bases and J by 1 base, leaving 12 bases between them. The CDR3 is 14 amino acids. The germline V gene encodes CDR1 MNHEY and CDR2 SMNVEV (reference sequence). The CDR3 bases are TGTGCCAGCAGGGTGACAGGAGAGAACACTGAAGCTTTCTTT. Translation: CASRVTGENTEAFF.

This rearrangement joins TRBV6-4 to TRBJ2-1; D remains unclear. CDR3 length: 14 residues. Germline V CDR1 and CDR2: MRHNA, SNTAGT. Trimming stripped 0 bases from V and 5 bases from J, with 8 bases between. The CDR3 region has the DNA TGTGCCAGCAGTGACTCCGGGCGGAACAATGAGCAGTTCTTC. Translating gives CASSDSGRNNEQFF.

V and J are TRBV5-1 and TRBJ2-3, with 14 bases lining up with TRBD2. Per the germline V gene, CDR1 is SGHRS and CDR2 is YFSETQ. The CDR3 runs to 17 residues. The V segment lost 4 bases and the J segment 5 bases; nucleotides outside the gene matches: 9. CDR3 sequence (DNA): TGCGCCAGCAGCCCCGGACTAGCGGGAGGAGGGATAGATACGCAGTATTTT. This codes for CASSPGLAGGGIDTQYF.

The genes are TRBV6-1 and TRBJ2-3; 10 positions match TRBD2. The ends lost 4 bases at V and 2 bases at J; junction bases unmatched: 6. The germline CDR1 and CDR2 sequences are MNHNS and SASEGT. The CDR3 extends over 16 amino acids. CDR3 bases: TGTGCCAGCAGTGTTCGAGCGGGAGGGAACACAGATACGCAGTATTTT. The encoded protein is CASSVRAGGNTDTQYF.

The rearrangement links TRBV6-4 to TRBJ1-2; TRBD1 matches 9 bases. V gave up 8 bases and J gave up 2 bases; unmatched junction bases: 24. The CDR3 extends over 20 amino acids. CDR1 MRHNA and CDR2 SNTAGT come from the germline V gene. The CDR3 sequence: CASGRDRDPKSGGLNYGYTF. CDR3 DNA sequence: TGTGCCAGCGGCAGGGACAGGGACCCTAAATCCGGAGGTCTCAACTATGGCTACACCTTC.

CDR3 bases: TGTGCCAGCAGTTTACGGGACAGCAATCAGCCCCAGCATTTT. Protein sequence: CASSLRDSNQPQHF. V and J are TRBV27 and TRBJ1-5; D is perhaps TRBD1 (5 bases). Trimming took 2 bases from V and 1 from J, leaving 6 bases between them. The CDR3 has 14 residues. Germline CDR1 MNHEY, CDR2 SMNVEV (reference sequence).

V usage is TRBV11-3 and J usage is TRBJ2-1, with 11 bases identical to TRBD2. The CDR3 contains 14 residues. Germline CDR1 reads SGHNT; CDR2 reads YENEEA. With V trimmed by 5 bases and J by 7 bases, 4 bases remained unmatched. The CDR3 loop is CASSQLAGVNEQFF. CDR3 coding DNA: TGTGCCAGCAGCCAACTAGCGGGAGTAAATGAGCAGTTCTTC.

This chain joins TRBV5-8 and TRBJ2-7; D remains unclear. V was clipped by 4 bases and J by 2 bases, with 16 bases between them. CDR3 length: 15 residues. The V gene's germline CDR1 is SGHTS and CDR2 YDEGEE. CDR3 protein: CASSPGRVKAYEQYF. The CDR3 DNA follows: TGTGCCAGCAGCCCTGGAAGGGTGAAAGCCTACGAGCAGTACTTC.

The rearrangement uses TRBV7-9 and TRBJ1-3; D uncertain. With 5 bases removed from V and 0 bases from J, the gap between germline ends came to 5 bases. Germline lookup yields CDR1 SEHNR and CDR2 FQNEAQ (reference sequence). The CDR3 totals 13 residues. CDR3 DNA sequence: TGTGCCAGCAGCCCAGCCTCTGGAAACACCATATATTTT. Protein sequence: CASSPASGNTIYF.

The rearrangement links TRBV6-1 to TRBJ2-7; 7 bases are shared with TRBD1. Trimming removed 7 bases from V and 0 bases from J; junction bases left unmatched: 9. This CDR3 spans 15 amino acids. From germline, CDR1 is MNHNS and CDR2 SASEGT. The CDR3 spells CASTVWGQYSYEQYF. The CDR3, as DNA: TGTGCCAGCACCGTATGGGGACAGTACTCCTACGAGCAGTACTTC.

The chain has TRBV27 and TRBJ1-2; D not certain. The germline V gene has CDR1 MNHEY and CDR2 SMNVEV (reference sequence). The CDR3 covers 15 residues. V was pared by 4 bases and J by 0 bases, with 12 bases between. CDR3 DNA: TGTGCCAGCAGTTCACAGTCGACCGCTAACTATGGCTACACCTTC. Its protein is CASSSQSTANYGYTF.

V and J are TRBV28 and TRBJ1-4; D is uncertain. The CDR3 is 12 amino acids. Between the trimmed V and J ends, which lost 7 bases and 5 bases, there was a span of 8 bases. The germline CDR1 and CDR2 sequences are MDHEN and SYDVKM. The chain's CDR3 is CASTRQNEKLFF. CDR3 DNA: TGTGCCAGCACACGGCAAAATGAAAAACTGTTTTTT. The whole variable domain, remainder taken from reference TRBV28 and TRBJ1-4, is DVKVTQSSRYLVKRTGEKVFLECVQDMDHENMFWYRQDPGLGLRLIYFSYDVKMKEKGDIPEGYSVSREKKERFSLILESASTNQTSMYLCASTRQNEKLFFGSGTQLSVL.

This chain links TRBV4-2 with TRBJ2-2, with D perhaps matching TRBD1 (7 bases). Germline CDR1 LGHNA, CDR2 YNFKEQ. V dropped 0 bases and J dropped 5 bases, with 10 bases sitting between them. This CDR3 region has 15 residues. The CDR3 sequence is CASSQDPGGTGELFF. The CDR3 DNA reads TGTGCCAGCAGCCAAGATCCAGGGGGGACCGGGGAGCTGTTTTTT.

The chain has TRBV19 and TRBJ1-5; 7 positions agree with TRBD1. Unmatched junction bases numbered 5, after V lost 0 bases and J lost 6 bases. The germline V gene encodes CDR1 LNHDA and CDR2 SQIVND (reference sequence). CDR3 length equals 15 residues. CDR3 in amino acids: CASSIDQTGPQPQHF. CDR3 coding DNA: TGTGCCAGTAGTATAGATCAGACAGGGCCTCAGCCCCAGCATTTT.

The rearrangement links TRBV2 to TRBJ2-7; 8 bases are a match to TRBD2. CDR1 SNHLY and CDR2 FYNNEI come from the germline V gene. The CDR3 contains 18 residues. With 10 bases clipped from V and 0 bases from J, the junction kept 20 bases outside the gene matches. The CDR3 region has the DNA TGTGCCATCATCGAGGGGGGGGCGGGACTAGGCCCCTCCTACGAGCAGTACTTC. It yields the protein CAIIEGGAGLGPSYEQYF.

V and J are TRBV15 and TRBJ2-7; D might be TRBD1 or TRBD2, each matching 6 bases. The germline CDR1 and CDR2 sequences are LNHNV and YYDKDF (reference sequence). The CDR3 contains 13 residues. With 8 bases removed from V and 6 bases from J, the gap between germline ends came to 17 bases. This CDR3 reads CATSTGGLSEQYF. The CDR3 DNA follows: TGTGCCACCTCGACAGGAGGGCTCAGCGAGCAGTACTTC.

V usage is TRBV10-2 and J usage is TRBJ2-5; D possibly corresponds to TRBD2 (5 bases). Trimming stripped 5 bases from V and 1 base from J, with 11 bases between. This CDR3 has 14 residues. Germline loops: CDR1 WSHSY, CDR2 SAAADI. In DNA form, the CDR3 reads TGCGCCAGCAGTAACCACGGGATCCAAGAGACCCAGTACTTC. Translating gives CASSNHGIQETQYF.

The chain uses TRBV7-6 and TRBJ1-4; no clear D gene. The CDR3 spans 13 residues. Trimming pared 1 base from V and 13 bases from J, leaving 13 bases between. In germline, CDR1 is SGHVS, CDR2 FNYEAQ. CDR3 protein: CASSLGTRALLFF. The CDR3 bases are TGTGCCAGCAGCTTAGGCACCCGCGCCTTACTGTTTTTT.

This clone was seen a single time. CDR3 nucleotide sequence: TGTGCCAGCACCCCCCGCGGCGGGACTGGTGGCTACACCTTC. Translating gives CASTPRGGTGGYTF. The V gene is TRBV27, the J gene TRBJ1-2, with D perhaps TRBD1 (5 bases). There are 14 residues in the CDR3. CDR1 MNHEY and CDR2 SMNVEV come from the germline V gene (reference sequence). V shed 7 bases and J shed 7 bases, with 19 bases lying between them.

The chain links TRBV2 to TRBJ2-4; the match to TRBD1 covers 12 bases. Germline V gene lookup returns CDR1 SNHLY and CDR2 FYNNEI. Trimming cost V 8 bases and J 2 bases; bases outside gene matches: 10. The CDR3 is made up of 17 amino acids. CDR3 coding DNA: TGTGCCAGCGGGGTCTCCGGGACAGGGGGCACCAAAAACATTCAGTACTTC. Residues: CASGVSGTGGTKNIQYF.